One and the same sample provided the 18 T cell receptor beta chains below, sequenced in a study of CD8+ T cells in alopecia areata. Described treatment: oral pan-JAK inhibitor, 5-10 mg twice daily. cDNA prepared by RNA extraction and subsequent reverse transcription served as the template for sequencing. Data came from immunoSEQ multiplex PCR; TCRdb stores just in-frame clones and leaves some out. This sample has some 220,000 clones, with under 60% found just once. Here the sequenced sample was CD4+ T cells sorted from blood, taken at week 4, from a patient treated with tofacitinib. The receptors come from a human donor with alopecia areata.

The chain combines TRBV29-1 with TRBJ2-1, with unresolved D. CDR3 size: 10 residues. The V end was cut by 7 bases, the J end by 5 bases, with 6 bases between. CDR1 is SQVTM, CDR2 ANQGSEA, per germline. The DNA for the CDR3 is TGCAGCGCTGCCCACAATGAGCAGTTCTTC. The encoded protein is CSAAHNEQFF.

CDR3 loop: CASSLALGAYEQYF. CDR3 DNA sequence: TGCGCCAGCAGCTTGGCCTTGGGGGCCTACGAGCAGTACTTC. The V gene is TRBV5-1, the J gene TRBJ2-7; D possibly matches TRBD1 or TRBD2 (5 bases each). This CDR3 is built from 14 residues. In germline, CDR1 is SGHRS, CDR2 YFSETQ. V lost 0 bases and J lost 2, with 9 bases in between.

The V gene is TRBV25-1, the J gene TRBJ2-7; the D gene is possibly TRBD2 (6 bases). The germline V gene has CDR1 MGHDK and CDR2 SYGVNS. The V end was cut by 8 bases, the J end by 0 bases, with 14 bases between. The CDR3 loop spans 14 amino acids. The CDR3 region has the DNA TGTGCCAGCCGCGGGACGCCAACCTCCTACGAGCAGTACTTC. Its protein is CASRGTPTSYEQYF.

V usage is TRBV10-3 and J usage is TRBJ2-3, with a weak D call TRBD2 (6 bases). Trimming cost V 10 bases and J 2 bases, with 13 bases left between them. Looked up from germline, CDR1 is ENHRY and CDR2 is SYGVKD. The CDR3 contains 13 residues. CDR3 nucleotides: TGTGCCACCGGGGGTTCAACCACAGATACGCAGTATTTT. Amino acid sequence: CATGGSTTDTQYF.

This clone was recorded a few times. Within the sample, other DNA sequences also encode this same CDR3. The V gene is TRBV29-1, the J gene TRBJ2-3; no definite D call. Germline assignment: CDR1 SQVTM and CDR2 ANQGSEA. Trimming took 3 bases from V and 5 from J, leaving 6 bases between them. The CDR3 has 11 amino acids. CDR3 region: CSVDVGDTQYF. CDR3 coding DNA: TGCAGCGTTGACGTTGGAGATACGCAGTATTTT.

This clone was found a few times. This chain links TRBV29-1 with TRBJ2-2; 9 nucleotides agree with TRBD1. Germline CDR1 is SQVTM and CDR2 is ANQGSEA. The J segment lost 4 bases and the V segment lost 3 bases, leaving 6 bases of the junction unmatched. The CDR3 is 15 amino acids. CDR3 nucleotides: TGCAGCGTTGATTGGGGACAGGGTGGCACCGGGGAGCTGTTTTTT. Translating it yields CSVDWGQGGTGELFF.

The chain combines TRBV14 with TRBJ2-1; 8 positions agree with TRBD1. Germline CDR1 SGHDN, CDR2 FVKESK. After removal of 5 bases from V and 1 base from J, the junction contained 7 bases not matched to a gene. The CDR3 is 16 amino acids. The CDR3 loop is CASSKDRDRSYNEQFF. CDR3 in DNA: TGTGCCAGCAGCAAGGACCGGGACAGGTCCTACAATGAGCAGTTCTTC. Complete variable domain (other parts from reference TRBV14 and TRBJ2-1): EAGVTQFPSHSVIEKGQTVTLRCDPISGHDNLYWYRRVMGKEIKFLLHFVKESKQDESGMPNNRFLAERTGGTYSTLKVQPAELEDSGVYFCASSKDRDRSYNEQFFGPGTRLTVL.

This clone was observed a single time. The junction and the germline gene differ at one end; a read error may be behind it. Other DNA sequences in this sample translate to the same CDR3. The CDR3 DNA reads TGCGCCAGCAGCCTGGGACAGTCCTACGAGCAATACTTC. It specifies CASSLGQSYEQYF. The chain carries TRBV5-1 and TRBJ2-7; 7 positions match TRBD1. Germline CDR1 is SGHRS and CDR2 is YFSETQ. This CDR3 has 13 amino acids.

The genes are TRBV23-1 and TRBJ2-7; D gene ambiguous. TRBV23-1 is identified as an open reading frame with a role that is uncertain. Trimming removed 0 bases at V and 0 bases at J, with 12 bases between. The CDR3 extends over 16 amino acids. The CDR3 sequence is CASSQSFGSSSYEQYF. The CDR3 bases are TGCGCCAGCAGTCAATCCTTCGGCAGCAGCTCCTACGAGCAGTACTTC.

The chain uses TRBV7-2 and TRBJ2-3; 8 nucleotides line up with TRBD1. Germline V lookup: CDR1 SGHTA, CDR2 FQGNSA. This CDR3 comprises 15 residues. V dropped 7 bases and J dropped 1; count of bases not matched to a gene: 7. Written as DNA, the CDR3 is TGTGCCAGCAACGACAGGGGCCCGGGCACAGATACGCAGTATTTT. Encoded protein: CASNDRGPGTDTQYF.

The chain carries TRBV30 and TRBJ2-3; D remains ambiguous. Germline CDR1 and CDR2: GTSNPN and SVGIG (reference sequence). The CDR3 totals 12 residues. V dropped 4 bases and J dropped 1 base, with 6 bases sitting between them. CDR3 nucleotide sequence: TGTGCCTGGAAGTCTGGCACAGATACGCAGTATTTT. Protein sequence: CAWKSGTDTQYF.

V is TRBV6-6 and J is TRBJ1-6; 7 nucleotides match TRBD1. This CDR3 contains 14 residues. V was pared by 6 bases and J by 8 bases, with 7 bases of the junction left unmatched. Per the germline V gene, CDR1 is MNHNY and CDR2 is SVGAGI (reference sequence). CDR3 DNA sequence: TGTGCCAGCAGAACCGGACAGGAGGATTCACCCCTCCACTTT. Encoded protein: CASRTGQEDSPLHF.

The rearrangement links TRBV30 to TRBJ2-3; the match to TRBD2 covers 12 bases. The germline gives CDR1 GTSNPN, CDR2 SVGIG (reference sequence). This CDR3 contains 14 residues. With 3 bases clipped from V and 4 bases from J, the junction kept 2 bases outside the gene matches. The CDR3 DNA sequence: TGTGCCTGGAGACTAGCGGGAGGCGCAGATACGCAGTATTTT. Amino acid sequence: CAWRLAGGADTQYF.

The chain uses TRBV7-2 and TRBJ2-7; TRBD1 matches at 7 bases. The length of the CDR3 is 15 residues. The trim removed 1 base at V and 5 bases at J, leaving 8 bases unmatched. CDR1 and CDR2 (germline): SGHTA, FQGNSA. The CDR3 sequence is CASSLVRTGPDEQYF. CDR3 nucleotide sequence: TGTGCCAGCAGCTTAGTACGGACAGGCCCGGACGAGCAGTACTTC.

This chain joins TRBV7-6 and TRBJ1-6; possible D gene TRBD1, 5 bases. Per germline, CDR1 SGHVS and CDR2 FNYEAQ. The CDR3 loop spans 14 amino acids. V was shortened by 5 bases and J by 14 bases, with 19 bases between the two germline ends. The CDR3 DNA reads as TGTGCCAGCAGCCCTCGGGGCCAACCCCAAACCCTCCACTTT. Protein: CASSPRGQPQTLHF.

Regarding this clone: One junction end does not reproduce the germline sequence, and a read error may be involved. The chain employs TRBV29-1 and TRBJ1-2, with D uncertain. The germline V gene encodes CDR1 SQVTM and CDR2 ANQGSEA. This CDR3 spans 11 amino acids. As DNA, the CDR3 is TGCAGCGTTGAAGATGGGTATGACTACACCTTC. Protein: CSVEDGYDYTF.

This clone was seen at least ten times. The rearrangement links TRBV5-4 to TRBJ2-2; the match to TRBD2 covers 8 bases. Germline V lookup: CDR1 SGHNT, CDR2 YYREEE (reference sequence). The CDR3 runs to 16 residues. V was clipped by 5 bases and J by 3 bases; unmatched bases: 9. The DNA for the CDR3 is TGTGCCAGCAGTGCAACCCCCGGGGGGGACACCGGGGAGCTGTTTTTT. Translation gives CASSATPGGDTGELFF.

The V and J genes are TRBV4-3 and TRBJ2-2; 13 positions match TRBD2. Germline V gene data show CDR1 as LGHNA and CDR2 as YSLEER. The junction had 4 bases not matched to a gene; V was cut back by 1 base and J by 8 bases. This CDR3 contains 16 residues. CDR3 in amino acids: CASSQATSGGPGELFF. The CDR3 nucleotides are TGCGCCAGCAGCCAAGCGACTAGCGGGGGGCCTGGGGAGCTGTTTTTT.